Described below is a single T cell receptor beta chain sequence and its context. The antigen remains undetermined. This CDR3 has 16 amino acids. Trimming took 0 bases from V and 2 from J, leaving 15 bases between them. The germline V gene encodes CDR1 DFQATT and CDR2 SNEGSKA (reference sequence). This specimen comes from a study of T-cell reconstitution after alpha-beta-depleted transplantation in children. Findings of the study overall: After one year, T-cell counts and TCRbeta diversity mostly came from new T cells. Expanded graft clones numbering several hundred reportedly gave rise to alpha-beta T cells about two months after transplant.

Unique molecular identifiers were built into the TCRbeta library. In TCRdb, the PCR reads were re-called with MiXCR into one record per CDR3 protein. The repertoire has about 160,000 distinct CDR3 sequences, 11% of them found once; the top ten carry approximately 13%. Sequenced material: PBMCs, taken before TCRalphabeta/CD19-depleted stem cell transplant. The sequence was obtained from a boy younger than 10 with acute myeloid leukemia, due to receive a stem cell transplant. The rearrangement links TRBV20-1 to TRBJ2-3; D is perhaps TRBD2 (6 bases). This CDR3 reads CSARDRIAENTDTQYF. DNA for the CDR3: TGCAGTGCTAGAGATCGCATAGCGGAAAACACAGATACGCAGTATTTT.